This T cell receptor beta chain was captured by sequencing in a study of patients and donors after allogeneic stem cell transplantation. Using its own MiXCR run on the RT-PCR reads, TCRdb lists one record per CDR3 protein. The data contain 390,000 or so distinct CDR3 sequences, 16% of them seen just once; the ten biggest clones take up around 7.2%. Losses at the gene ends were 5 bases for V and 0 bases for J; bases not matched to a gene: 18. Germline CDR1 and CDR2: SGHAT and FQDESV (reference sequence). The CDR3 length is 20 residues. This clonotype has at least ten counts. The chain links TRBV11-1 to TRBJ1-1; the match to TRBD1 covers 10 bases. The sequence derives from a human donor who was either an allogeneic HSCT recipient or a stem cell or donor lymphocyte infusion donor (not recorded which). It is not recorded whose cells these are; they may come from a transplant donor. What was sequenced was blood, either unsorted or a sorted T cell fraction (not recorded which). CDR3 DNA sequence: TGTGCCAGCAGCACCAGCCTAGGGTTGACAGGGGGCATAATGAACACTGAAGCTTTCTTT. Protein: CASSTSLGLTGGIMNTEAFF.